What follows describes a single T cell receptor (beta chain). What it binds is unknown. This entry comes from a study of cytomegalovirus exposure and HLA in healthy donors. General study points: Later analysis demonstrated an association between a missense DCLRE1C variant and TCR beta V- and J-gene trimming. As confirmed in vitro, a few CMV-associated chains were specific for CMV antigens.

The CDR3 runs 12 residues. V was cut by 1 base and J by 5 bases, with 3 bases left in between. Germline loops: CDR1 SGHVS, CDR2 FQNEAQ. It was with 60 Vbeta and 13 Jbeta primers that the PCR ran. Assay: immunoSEQ multiplex PCR; the TCRdb copy retains only in-frame clones and omits some. Of 160,000 or so clones in the sample, 60% to 80% were seen once. Each donor's status was that of a healthy bone marrow donor. The receptor comes from a male donor in good health and CMV-seronegative. V is TRBV7-8 and J is TRBJ2-1; D is unclear. Sample: PBMCs. CDR3 in DNA: TGTGCCAGCAGCTTAGGCGACAATGAGCAGTTCTTC. Its translation is CASSLGDNEQFF.